Included here is one TCR beta chain sequence, with context. This sample was included in a study of technical replicates of blood from a few donors. Trimming took off 7 bases at V and 4 bases at J, with 13 bases between the two ends. Germline V gene lookup returns CDR1 ENHRY and CDR2 SYGVKD. This CDR3 is built from 13 residues. The data were produced by immunoSEQ multiplex PCR, yet TCRdb's version contains in-frame clones alone and is incomplete. The sample has about 80,000 clones; 93% are singletons. The clonotype comes from a human donor in good health. The sequencing input was T cells isolated from PBMCs. V usage is TRBV10-3 and J usage is TRBJ2-5, with D unresolved. CDR3 residues: CAITGRPGETQYF. As DNA, the CDR3 is TGTGCCATCACCGGAAGGCCGGGAGAGACCCAGTACTTC.